The 10 T cell receptor beta chains below were found in one sample sequenced in a study of T cells in localized non-small cell lung cancer. Method: immunoSEQ multiplex PCR; TCRdb's copy keeps in-frame clones and lacks some. The sample carries some 14,000 clones, approximately 89% recorded once. Sequencing was performed on peripheral blood mononuclear cells, taken before any cancer treatment. The receptors were gathered from a man between 40 and 70 years old with stage III lung adenocarcinoma.

The chain joins TRBV28 to TRBJ2-1; D remains ambiguous. Germline V lookup: CDR1 MDHEN, CDR2 SYDVKM. Trimming took 2 bases from V and 7 from J, leaving 12 bases between them. The CDR3 has 14 amino acids. CDR3 sequence reads: CASSLRGFGNEQFF. The CDR3 region has the DNA TGTGCCAGCAGTTTAAGAGGTTTTGGTAATGAGCAGTTCTTC.

This chain joins TRBV30 and TRBJ1-4, with D hard to call. Trimming took 1 base from V and 14 from J, leaving 8 bases between them. This CDR3 spans 10 amino acids. CDR1 and CDR2 (germline): GTSNPN, SVGIG (reference sequence). CDR3 amino acids: CAWSGISLFF. The CDR3, as DNA: TGTGCCTGGAGTGGTATATCTCTGTTTTTT.

The DNA of the CDR3 is TGCAGCTGTAGCTCTGGAAACACCATATATTTT. Translating gives CSCSSGNTIYF. The chain joins TRBV20-1 to TRBJ1-3; D is unresolved. The CDR3 is made up of 11 amino acids. Germline V gene lookup returns CDR1 DFQATT and CDR2 SNEGSKA (reference sequence).

This rearrangement joins TRBV28 to TRBJ2-7; 10 bases fit TRBD2. This CDR3 is built from 13 residues. Germline CDR1 MDHEN, CDR2 SYDVKM. The V and J ends lost 6 bases and 3 bases, in that order; junction bases with no gene match: 2. CDR3 residues: CASSLAGDYEQYF. The CDR3 DNA sequence: TGTGCCAGCAGCCTAGCGGGGGACTACGAGCAGTACTTC. Combining the CDR3 with reference TRBV28 and TRBJ2-7 gives the whole variable domain DVKVTQSSRYLVKRTGEKVFLECVQDMDHENMFWYRQDPGLGLRLIYFSYDVKMKEKGDIPEGYSVSREKKERFSLILESASTNQTSMYLCASSLAGDYEQYFGPGTRLTVT.

The table lists this clone with a count of one. The V and J genes are TRBV5-1 and TRBJ2-5; a weak D match, TRBD2 (5 bases). Trimming removed 4 bases at V and 4 bases at J, with 17 bases between. The CDR3 contains 15 residues. Germline V gene sequence: CDR1 SGHRS, CDR2 YFSETQ. The CDR3 sequence: CASSGNGIRGETQYF. The CDR3 DNA follows: TGCGCCAGCAGCGGAAACGGGATCCGGGGAGAGACCCAGTACTTC.

J is TRBJ1-3 and V is TRBV9; no clear D. In germline, CDR1 is SGDLS, CDR2 YYNGEE. This CDR3 is 17 amino acids long. The germline V and J ends were trimmed by 2 bases and 0 bases, with 15 bases remaining between them. The CDR3: CASSVALDGLSGNTIYF. CDR3 DNA sequence: TGTGCCAGCAGCGTGGCCCTGGACGGACTCTCTGGAAACACCATATATTTT.

The chain combines TRBV7-2 with TRBJ2-1; 10 nucleotides align to TRBD2. Germline CDR1 and CDR2: SGHTA and FQGNSA. Trimming cost V 4 bases and J 1 base; bases outside gene matches: 10. The CDR3 has 18 amino acids. The CDR3 nucleotides read TGTGCCAGCAGCTCGCAATTTAGCGGGAGGACATCCTACAATGAGCAGTTCTTC. Its protein product is CASSSQFSGRTSYNEQFF.

The CDR3, as DNA: TGTGCCAGCAGTTTACCGGGTAATGGCTACACCTTC. Its protein product is CASSLPGNGYTF. The J gene is TRBJ1-2, the V gene TRBV28; D is unclear. The CDR3 sequence is 12 residues long. Germline CDR1 MDHEN, CDR2 SYDVKM. Trimming removed 2 bases from V and 6 bases from J, with 7 bases in between.

This chain joins TRBV20-1 and TRBJ1-2, with D perhaps TRBD1 (5 bases). CDR3 length: 8 residues. CDR1 and CDR2 (germline): DFQATT, SNEGSKA (reference sequence). The CDR3 region has the DNA TGCAGGGACAACGGCTACACCTTC. Translation gives CRDNGYTF.

The rearrangement uses TRBV7-9 and TRBJ2-2; maybe TRBD2 (6 bases). In germline, CDR1 is SEHNR, CDR2 FQNEAQ (reference sequence). The CDR3 length is 14 residues. Trimming took 6 bases from V and 6 from J, leaving 14 bases between them. DNA for the CDR3: TGTGCCAGCAGACGTGGACTATCTCCCGGGGAGCTGTTTTTT. Protein: CASRRGLSPGELFF.